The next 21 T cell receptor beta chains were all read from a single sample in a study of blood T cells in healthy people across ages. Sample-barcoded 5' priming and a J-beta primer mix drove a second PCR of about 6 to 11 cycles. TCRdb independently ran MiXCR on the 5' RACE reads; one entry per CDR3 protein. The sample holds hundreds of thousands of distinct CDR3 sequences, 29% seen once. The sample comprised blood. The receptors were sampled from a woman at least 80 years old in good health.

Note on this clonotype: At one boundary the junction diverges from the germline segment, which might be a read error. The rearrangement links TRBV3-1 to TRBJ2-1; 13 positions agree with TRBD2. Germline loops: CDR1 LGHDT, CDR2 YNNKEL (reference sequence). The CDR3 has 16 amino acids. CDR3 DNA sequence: TGTGCCAGCAGCCAAGGACTAGCGGGGGGATACAATGGGCAGTTCTTC. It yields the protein CASSQGLAGGYNGQFF.

The CDR3 reads CASSLRLAGVRDTQYF. CDR3 in DNA: TGTGCCAGCAGTTTGCGGCTAGCGGGGGTGAGAGATACGCAGTATTTT. The chain has TRBV6-2 or TRBV6-3 and TRBJ2-3, with TRBD2 matching 10 bases. This CDR3 comprises 16 residues. Germline lookup yields CDR1 MNHEY and CDR2 SVGEGT. Trimming cost V 4 bases and J 5 bases; bases outside gene matches: 9.

CDR3: CSAPTSRVIEETQYF. The DNA for the CDR3 is TGCAGTGCCCCGACTAGCAGGGTGATAGAAGAGACCCAGTACTTC. The J gene is TRBJ2-5, the V gene TRBV20-1, with TRBD2 matching 7 bases. The CDR3 totals 15 residues. Germline-derived CDR1 and CDR2 are DFQATT and SNEGSKA (reference sequence). J was trimmed by 3 bases and V by 6 bases; bases with no gene match: 13.

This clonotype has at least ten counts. CDR3 amino acids: CASSYEGLGYNEQFF. The CDR3 DNA follows: TGTGCCAGCAGTTACGAGGGACTCGGGTACAATGAGCAGTTCTTC. The chain combines TRBV6-2 or TRBV6-3 with TRBJ2-1; a weak D match, TRBD2 (6 bases). CDR1 MNHEY and CDR2 SVGEGT come from the germline V gene. V was trimmed by 2 bases and J by 4 bases, leaving 12 bases between them. The CDR3 has 15 residues.

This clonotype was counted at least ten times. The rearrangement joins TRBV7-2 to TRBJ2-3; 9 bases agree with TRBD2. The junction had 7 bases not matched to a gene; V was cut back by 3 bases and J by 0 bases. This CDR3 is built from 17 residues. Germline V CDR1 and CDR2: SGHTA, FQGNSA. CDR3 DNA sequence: TGTGCCAGCAGCTTCTCTAGCGGGGTATCTAGCACAGATACGCAGTATTTT. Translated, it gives CASSFSSGVSSTDTQYF. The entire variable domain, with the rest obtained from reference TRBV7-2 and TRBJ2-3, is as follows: GAGVSQSPSNKVTEKGKDVELRCDPISGHTALYWYRQSLGQGLEFLIYFQGNSAPDKSGLPSDRFSAERTGGSVSTLTIQRTQQEDSAVYLCASSFSSGVSSTDTQYFGPGTRLTVL.

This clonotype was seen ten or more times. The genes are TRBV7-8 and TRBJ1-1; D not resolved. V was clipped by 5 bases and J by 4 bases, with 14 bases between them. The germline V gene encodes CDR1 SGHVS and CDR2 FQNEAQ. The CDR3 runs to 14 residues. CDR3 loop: CASSPRRLTTEAFF. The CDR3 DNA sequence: TGTGCCAGCAGCCCCAGGAGGTTAACCACTGAAGCTTTCTTT.

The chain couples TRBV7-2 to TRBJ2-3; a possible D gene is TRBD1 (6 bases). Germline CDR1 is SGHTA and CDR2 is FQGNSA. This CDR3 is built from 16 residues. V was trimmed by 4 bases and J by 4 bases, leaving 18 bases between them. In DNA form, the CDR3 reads TGTGCCAGCAGCTCCGGTGGGGGCTTTCGACCAGATACGCAGTATTTT. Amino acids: CASSSGGGFRPDTQYF.

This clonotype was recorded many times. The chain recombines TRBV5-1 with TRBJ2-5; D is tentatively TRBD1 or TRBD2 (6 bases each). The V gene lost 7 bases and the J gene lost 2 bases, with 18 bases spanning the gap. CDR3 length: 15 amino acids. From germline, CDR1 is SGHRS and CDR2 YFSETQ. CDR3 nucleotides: TGCGCCAGCTCGGGGGCAGGGGCGCAACAAGAGACCCAGTACTTC. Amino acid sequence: CASSGAGAQQETQYF.

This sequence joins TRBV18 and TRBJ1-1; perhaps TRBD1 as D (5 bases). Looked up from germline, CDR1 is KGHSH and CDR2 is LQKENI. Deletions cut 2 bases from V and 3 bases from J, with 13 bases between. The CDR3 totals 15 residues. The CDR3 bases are TGTGCCAGCTCACCAGCGTATCGGGGGGACACTGAAGCTTTCTTT. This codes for CASSPAYRGDTEAFF.

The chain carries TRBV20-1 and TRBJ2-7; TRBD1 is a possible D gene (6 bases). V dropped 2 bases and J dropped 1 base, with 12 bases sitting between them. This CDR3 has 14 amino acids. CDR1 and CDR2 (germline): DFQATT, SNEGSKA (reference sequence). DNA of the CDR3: TGCAGTGCTAGACACCGACAGGAGTCCTACGAGCAGTACTTC. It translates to CSARHRQESYEQYF.

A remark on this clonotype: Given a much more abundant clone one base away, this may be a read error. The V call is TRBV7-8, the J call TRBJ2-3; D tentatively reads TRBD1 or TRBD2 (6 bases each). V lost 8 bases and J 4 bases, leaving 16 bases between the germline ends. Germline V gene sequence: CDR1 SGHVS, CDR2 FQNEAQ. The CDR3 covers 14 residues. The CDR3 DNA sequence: TGTGCCAGCCTAGTCGGGGGCGGCGCAGATACGCAGTATTTT. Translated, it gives CASLVGGGADTQYF.

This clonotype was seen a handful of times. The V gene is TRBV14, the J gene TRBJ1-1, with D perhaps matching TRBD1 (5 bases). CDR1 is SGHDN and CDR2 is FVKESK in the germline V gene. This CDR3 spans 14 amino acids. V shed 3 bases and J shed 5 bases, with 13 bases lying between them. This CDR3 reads CASSHRARWTEAFF. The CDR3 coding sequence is TGTGCCAGCAGCCACAGGGCTAGGTGGACTGAAGCTTTCTTT.

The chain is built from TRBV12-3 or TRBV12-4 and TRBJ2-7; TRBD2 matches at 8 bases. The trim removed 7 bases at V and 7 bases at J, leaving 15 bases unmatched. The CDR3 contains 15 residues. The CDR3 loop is CASTGERGSYNEQYF. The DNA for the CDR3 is TGTGCCAGCACCGGCGAGCGGGGGTCCTACAATGAGCAGTACTTC.

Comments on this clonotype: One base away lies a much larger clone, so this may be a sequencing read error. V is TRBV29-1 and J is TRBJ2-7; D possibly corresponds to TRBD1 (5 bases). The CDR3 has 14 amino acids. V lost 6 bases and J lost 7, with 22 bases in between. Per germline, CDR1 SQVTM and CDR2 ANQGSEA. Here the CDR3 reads CSVHPRAKNNEQYF. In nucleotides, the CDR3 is TGCAGCGTACACCCCAGGGCCAAAAACAATGAGCAGTACTTC.

The CDR3 coding sequence is TGTGCCAGCAGTAACCACAGGAGGCCGGGGCAGTACTTC. Translated: CASSNHRRPGQYF. The gene calls are TRBV7-8 and TRBJ2-5; D may be TRBD1 or TRBD2 (5 bases each). V lost 6 bases to trimming and J lost 11 bases, with 19 bases between them. Germline CDR1 is SGHVS and CDR2 is FQNEAQ. The CDR3 is made up of 13 amino acids.

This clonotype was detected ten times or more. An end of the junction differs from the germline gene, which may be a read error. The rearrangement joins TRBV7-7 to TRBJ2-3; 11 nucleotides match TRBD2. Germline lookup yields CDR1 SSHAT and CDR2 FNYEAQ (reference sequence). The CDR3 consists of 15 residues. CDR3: CASSRGLAESDTQYF. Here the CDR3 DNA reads TGTGCTAGCAGCCGGGGACTAGCGGAATCAGATACGCAGTATTTT. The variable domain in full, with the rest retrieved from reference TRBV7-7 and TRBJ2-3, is GAGVSQSPRYKVTKRGQDVTLRCDPISSHATLYWYQQALGQGPEFLTYFNYEAQPDKSGLPSDRFSAERPEGSISTLTIQRTEQRDSAMYRCASSRGLAESDTQYFGPGTRLTVL.

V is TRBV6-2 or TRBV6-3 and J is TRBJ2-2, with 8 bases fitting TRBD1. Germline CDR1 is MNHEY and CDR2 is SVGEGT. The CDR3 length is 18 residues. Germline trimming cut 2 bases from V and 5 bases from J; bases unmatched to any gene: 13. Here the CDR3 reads CASSYPTGGTGRTGELFF. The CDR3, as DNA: TGTGCCAGCAGTTACCCAACAGGGGGGACTGGCCGTACCGGGGAGCTGTTTTTT.

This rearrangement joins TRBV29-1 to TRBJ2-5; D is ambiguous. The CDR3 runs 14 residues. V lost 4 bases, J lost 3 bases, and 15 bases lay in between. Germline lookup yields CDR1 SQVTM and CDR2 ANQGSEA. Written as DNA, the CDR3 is TGCAGCGTTGTCACGGCCAGGTTGGAAGAGACCCAGTACTTC. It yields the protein CSVVTARLEETQYF. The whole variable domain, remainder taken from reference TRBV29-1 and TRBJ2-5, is SAVISQKPSRDICQRGTSLTIQCQVDSQVTMMFWYRQQPGQSLTLIATANQGSEATYESGFVIDKFPISRPNLTFSTLTVSNMSPEDSSIYLCSVVTARLEETQYFGPGTRLLVL.

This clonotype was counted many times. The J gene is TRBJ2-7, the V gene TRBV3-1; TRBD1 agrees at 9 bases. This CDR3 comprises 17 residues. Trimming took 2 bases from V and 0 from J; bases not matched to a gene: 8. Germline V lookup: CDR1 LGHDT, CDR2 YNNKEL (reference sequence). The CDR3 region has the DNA TGTGCCAGCAGCCAAACAACCCCGGGACAGGGCTCCTACGAGCAGTACTTC. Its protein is CASSQTTPGQGSYEQYF.

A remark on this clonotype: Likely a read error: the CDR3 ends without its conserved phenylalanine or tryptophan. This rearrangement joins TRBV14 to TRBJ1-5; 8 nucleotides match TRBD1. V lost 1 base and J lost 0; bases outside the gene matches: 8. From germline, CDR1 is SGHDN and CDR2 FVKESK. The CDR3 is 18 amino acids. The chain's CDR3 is CASSQVGQGVNSNQPQHC. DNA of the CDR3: TGTGCCAGCAGCCAAGTAGGACAGGGAGTAAATAGCAATCAGCCCCAGCATTGT.

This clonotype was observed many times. The CDR3 spells CASSVATGDSSTDTQYF. The CDR3 bases are TGTGCCAGCAGCGTAGCTACGGGGGACAGTAGCACAGATACGCAGTATTTT. J is TRBJ2-3 and V is TRBV9, with D possibly matching TRBD1 (7 bases). The CDR3 is made up of 17 amino acids. Germline V CDR1 and CDR2: SGDLS, YYNGEE. Trimming shortened V by 0 bases and J by 0 bases, and 14 bases separated the two germline ends.